This passage covers 8 T cell receptor beta chains from one sample sequenced in a study of cytomegalovirus exposure and HLA in healthy donors. PCR employed 60 Vbeta and 13 Jbeta primers. Some clones are missing from TCRdb's copy, which holds only in-frame ones; the method was immunoSEQ multiplex PCR. Among 150,000 or so clones, roughly 74% were seen once, and the ten largest hold 2.5% to 3%. Specimen: PBMCs. The receptors were sampled from a man younger than 30 in good health and CMV-seronegative.

This clone was seen more than once but under ten times. The V and J genes are TRBV4-1 and TRBJ1-4, with TRBD1 as a possible D gene (5 bases). The germline CDR1 and CDR2 sequences are MGHRA and YSYEKL. Trimming took 4 bases from V and 5 from J, leaving 14 bases between them. CDR3 length: 15 residues. The CDR3 DNA sequence: TGCGCCAGCAGCCTCATAGGAGGGGTGAATGAAAAACTGTTTTTT. This gives the protein CASSLIGGVNEKLFF.

V usage is TRBV7-6 and J usage is TRBJ2-7; no definite D call. Germline V gives CDR1 SGHVS, CDR2 FNYEAQ. The length of the CDR3 is 15 residues. The ends were cut back, 1 base at V and 2 bases at J, with 12 bases in the middle. This chain's CDR3 is CASSLGHGLTYEQYF. Written as DNA, the CDR3 is TGTGCCAGCAGCTTAGGTCACGGTCTTACCTACGAGCAGTACTTC.

This clone was observed a handful of times. J is TRBJ1-2 and V is TRBV7-2, with TRBD1 identical over 8 bases. There are 13 residues in the CDR3. V was clipped by 7 bases and J by 2 bases; unmatched bases: 3. Looked up from germline, CDR1 is SGHTA and CDR2 is FQGNSA. Here the CDR3 reads CASMRQGNYGYTF. DNA for the CDR3: TGTGCCAGCATGCGACAGGGGAACTATGGCTACACCTTC. Filled out from reference TRBV7-2 and TRBJ1-2, the complete variable domain reads GAGVSQSPSNKVTEKGKDVELRCDPISGHTALYWYRQSLGQGLEFLIYFQGNSAPDKSGLPSDRFSAERTGGSVSTLTIQRTQQEDSAVYLCASMRQGNYGYTFGSGTRLTVV.

The chain combines TRBV5-1 with TRBJ2-2; D remains unclear. The CDR3 has 15 residues. CDR1 SGHRS and CDR2 YFSETQ come from the germline V gene. V lost 1 base and J lost 7, with 14 bases in between. The CDR3 DNA is TGCGCCAGCAGCTTGAAATACGCGAGTGGCGGGGAGCTGTTTTTT. This gives the protein CASSLKYASGGELFF.

V usage is TRBV5-6 and J usage is TRBJ2-5, with D tentatively TRBD2 (7 bases). Trimming left V 4 bases short and J 5 bases short, with 12 bases between. The CDR3 length is 13 residues. The germline V gene encodes CDR1 SGHDT and CDR2 YYEEEE. The CDR3 DNA reads as TGTGCCAGCAGCGCCGGGGGGCTCGAGACCCAGTACTTC. Its protein is CASSAGGLETQYF.

This sequence joins TRBV4-1 and TRBJ2-3; 8 nucleotides agree with TRBD2. The CDR3 extends over 18 amino acids. Germline values: CDR1 MGHRA, CDR2 YSYEKL. The V segment lost 3 bases and the J segment 4 bases; nucleotides outside the gene matches: 15. As DNA, the CDR3 is TGCGCCAGCAGCCACCCCCTGGAGAGGCTAGCGGGCGCAGATACGCAGTATTTT. Encoded protein: CASSHPLERLAGADTQYF.

V usage is TRBV4-1 and J usage is TRBJ2-5; possibly TRBD2 for D (5 bases). The CDR3 runs 18 residues. CDR1 is MGHRA, CDR2 YSYEKL, per germline. V dropped 0 bases and J dropped 10 bases, with 27 bases sitting between them. CDR3 DNA: TGCGCCAGCAGCCAAGATAGTGACCCGGGGTGGACTGGTGGGGACCAGTACTTC. This encodes CASSQDSDPGWTGGDQYF.

This rearrangement joins TRBV5-1 to TRBJ2-4; D possibly corresponds to TRBD1 (6 bases). In germline, CDR1 is SGHRS, CDR2 YFSETQ. The V gene lost 2 bases and the J gene lost 0 bases, with 12 bases spanning the gap. The CDR3 extends over 16 amino acids. DNA for the CDR3: TGCGCCAGCAGCTTACCGGACAGCTTAGCCAAAAACATTCAGTACTTC. Translated, it gives CASSLPDSLAKNIQYF.